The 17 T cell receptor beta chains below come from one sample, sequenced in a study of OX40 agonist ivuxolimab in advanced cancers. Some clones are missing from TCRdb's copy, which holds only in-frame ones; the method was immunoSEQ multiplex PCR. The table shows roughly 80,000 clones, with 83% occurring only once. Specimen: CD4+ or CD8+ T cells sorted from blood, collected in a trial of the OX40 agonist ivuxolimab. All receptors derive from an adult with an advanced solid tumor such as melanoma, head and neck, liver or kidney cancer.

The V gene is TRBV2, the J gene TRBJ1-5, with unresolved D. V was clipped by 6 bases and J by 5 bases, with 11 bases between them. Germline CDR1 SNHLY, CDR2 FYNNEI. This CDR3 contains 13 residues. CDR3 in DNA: TGTGCCAGCAGCAGAAGGTGGGATCAGCCCCAGCATTTT. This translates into CASSRRWDQPQHF.

The CDR3 sequence: CASSPPSGQGNIQYF. CDR3 DNA sequence: TGTGCCAGCTCACCACCTTCGGGACAGGGGAACATTCAGTACTTC. The V call is TRBV18, the J call TRBJ2-4, with 10 nucleotides matching TRBD1. CDR1 and CDR2 (germline): KGHSH, LQKENI. The CDR3 length is 15 residues. With V trimmed by 0 bases and J by 7 bases, 3 bases remained unmatched.

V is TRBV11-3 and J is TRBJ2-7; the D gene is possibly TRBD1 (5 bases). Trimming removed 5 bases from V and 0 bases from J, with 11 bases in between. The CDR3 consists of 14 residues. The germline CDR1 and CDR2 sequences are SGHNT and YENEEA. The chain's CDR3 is CASSADSFSYEQYF. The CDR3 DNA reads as TGTGCCAGCAGCGCAGACAGTTTCTCCTACGAGCAGTACTTC.

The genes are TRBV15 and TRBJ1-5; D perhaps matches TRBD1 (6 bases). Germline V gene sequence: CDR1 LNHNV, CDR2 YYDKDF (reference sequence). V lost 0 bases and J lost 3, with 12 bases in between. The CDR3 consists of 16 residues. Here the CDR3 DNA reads TGTGCCACCAGCAGAGAATGGGGGGGCGACAATCAGCCCCAGCATTTT. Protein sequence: CATSREWGGDNQPQHF.

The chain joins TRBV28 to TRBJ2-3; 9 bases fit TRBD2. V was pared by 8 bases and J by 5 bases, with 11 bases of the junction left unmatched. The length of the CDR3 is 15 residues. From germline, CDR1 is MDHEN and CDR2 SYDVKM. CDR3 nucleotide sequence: TGTGCCAGCCTCGGGACTAGCCGGGAAGGAGATACGCAGTATTTT. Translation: CASLGTSREGDTQYF.

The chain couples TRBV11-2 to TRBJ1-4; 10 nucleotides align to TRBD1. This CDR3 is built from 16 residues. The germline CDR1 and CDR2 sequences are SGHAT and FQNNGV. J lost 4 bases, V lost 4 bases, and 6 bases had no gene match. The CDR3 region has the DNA TGTGCCAGCAGCTCCCCAGGACAGGGGGTTAATGAAAAACTGTTTTTT. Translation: CASSSPGQGVNEKLFF.

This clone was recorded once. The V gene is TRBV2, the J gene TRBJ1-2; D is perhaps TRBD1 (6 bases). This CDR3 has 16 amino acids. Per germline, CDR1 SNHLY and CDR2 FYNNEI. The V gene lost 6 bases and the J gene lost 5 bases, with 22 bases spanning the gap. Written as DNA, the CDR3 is TGTGCCAGCAGCAATTCGAGGACAGTGGGACTTTATGGCTACACCTTC. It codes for CASSNSRTVGLYGYTF.

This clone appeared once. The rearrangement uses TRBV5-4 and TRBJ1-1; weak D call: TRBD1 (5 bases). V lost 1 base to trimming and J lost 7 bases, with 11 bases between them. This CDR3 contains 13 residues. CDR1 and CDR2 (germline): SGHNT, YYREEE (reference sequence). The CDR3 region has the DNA TGTGCCAGCAGCTTGTTTGGGGCCTATGAAGCTTTCTTT. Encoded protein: CASSLFGAYEAFF.

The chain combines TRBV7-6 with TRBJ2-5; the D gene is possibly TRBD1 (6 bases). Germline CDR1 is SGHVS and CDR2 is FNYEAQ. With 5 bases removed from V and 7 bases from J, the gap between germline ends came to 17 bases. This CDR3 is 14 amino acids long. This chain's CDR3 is CASSPEEGVRTQYF. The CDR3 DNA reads TGTGCCAGCAGCCCGGAAGAGGGGGTTCGGACCCAGTACTTC.

CDR3 region: CASSLKNEQYF. The DNA of the CDR3 is TGTGCCAGCAGTTTAAAAAACGAGCAGTACTTC. The chain links TRBV27 to TRBJ2-7; no definite D call. V lost 2 bases and J lost 5, with 4 bases in between. Per the germline V gene, CDR1 is MNHEY and CDR2 is SMNVEV (reference sequence). This CDR3 region has 11 residues.

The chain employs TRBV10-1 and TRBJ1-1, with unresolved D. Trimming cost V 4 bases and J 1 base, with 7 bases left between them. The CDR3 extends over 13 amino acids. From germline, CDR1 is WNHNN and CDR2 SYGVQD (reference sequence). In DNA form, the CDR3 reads TGCGCCAGCAGTGGTTCAGGGAACACTGAAGCTTTCTTT. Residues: CASSGSGNTEAFF.

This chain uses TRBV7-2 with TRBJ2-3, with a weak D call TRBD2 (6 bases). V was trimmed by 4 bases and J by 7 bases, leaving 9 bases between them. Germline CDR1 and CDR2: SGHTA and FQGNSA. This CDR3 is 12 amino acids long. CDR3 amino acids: CASSSGLYTQYF. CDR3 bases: TGTGCCAGCAGCTCGGGACTTTATACGCAGTATTTT.

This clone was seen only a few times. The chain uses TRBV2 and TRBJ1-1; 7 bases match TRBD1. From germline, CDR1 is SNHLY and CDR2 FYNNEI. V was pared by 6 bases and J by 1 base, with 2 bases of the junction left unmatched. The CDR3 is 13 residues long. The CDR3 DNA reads TGTGCCAGCAGGGGACAGTGGAACACTGAAGCTTTCTTT. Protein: CASRGQWNTEAFF.

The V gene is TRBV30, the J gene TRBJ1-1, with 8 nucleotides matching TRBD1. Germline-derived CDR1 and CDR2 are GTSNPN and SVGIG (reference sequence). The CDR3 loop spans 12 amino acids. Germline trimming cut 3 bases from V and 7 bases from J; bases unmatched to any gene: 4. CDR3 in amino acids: CAWRAGGFEAFF. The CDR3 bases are TGTGCCTGGAGGGCAGGGGGCTTTGAAGCTTTCTTT.

CDR3 sequence (DNA): TGTGCCAGCAGATATGACAGACCCTACGAGCAGTACTTC. It specifies CASRYDRPYEQYF. The chain has TRBV6-5 and TRBJ2-7; TRBD1 might be the D (5 bases). The CDR3 is made up of 13 amino acids. Germline V gives CDR1 MNHEY, CDR2 SVGAGI. V was shortened by 6 bases and J by 2 bases, with 11 bases between the two germline ends.

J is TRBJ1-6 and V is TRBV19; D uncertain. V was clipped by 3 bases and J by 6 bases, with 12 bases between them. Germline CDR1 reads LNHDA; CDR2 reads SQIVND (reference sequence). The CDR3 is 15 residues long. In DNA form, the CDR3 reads TGTGCCAGTAGTATCCAGGAGTGGGCTAATTCACCCCTCCACTTT. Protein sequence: CASSIQEWANSPLHF.

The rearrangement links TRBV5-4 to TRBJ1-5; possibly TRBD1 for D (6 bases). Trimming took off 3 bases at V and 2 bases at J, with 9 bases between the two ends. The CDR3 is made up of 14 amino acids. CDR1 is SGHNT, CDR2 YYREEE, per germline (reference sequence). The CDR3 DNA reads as TGTGCCAGCAGCTCCGGGGGCGGCAATCAGCCCCAGCATTTT. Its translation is CASSSGGGNQPQHF. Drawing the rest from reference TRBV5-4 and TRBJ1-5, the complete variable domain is ETGVTQSPTHLIKTRGQQVTLRCSSQSGHNTVSWYQQALGQGPQFIFQYYREEENGRGNFPPRFSGLQFPNYSSELNVNALELDDSALYLCASSSGGGNQPQHFGDGTRLSIL.